This T cell receptor beta chain was found in a study of T cell changes during pregnancy in multiple sclerosis. Profiling relied on immunoSEQ multiplex PCR, and the TCRdb table lists in-frame clones only, not all of them. The table shows some 97,000 clones, with around 92% occurring only once. This clone has only one observation. The CDR3 consists of 16 residues. CDR1 SGHNT and CDR2 YYREEE come from the germline V gene (reference sequence). The V and J ends lost 5 bases and 2 bases, in that order; junction bases with no gene match: 7. The sequenced sample was peripheral blood, obtained after pregnancy. The sequence was obtained from a female donor with multiple sclerosis, enrolled in a pregnancy study. The chain has TRBV5-4 and TRBJ2-1, with TRBD1 matching 10 bases. CDR3 protein: CASSRRQGATYNEQFF. The DNA for the CDR3 is TGTGCCAGCAGTCGGAGACAGGGGGCCACCTACAATGAGCAGTTCTTC.